These T cell receptor beta chains were read from a single sample in a study of neurological immune-mediated disorders. Each CDR3 protein is one row after TCRdb ran MiXCR on the 5' RACE reads. Among 120,000 or so distinct CDR3 sequences listed, roughly 3.2% were seen once. Sequenced material: PBMCs. These receptors were obtained from a woman between 25 and 40 years old with multiple sclerosis. The conserved cysteine and the conserved F or W are not part of the CDR3 here. The order of the fields is V gene, J gene, CDR3 protein.

TRBV5-1,TRBJ2-1,ASSLGTGWGGEQF
TRBV11-2,TRBJ1-2,ASSGTANGYT
TRBV11-3,TRBJ1-1,ASSRRGAGTQAF
TRBV20-1,TRBJ2-5,SARDPQSETQY
TRBV20-1,TRBJ1-5,SARGGTGDNQPQH
TRBV5-5,TRBJ2-4,ASSLVDRIVAKNIQY
TRBV6-2/TRBV6-3,TRBJ1-1,ASRKGQGGTEAF
TRBV20-1,TRBJ2-7,SASPSETPYEQY
TRBV20-1,TRBJ1-2,SARDIGGGT
TRBV11-2,TRBJ2-2,ASSLGVGGRSTGALF
TRBV7-8,TRBJ1-5,ATGDREFQPQH
TRBV15,TRBJ2-7,ATSMTSGGEEQY
TRBV9,TRBJ2-3,ASSVAEWETDTQY
TRBV20-1,TRBJ2-4,SARSLAGGSDIQY